The T cell receptor (beta chain) described here comes from a study of CD8 T cells in ankylosing spondylitis. Study-wide findings and caveats: Significantly higher representation of disease-linked clones was reported for matched ankylosing spondylitis synovial fluid. A TCR beta motif of eight highly homologous variants appeared characteristic of ankylosing spondylitis blood.

This clonotype was seen a handful of times. As yet, its antigen is unknown. Libraries for TCR beta were made by quantitative 5'-RACE with molecular barcodes. TCRdb re-derived calls from the 5' RACE reads in MiXCR, one entry per CDR3 protein. The sample has about 300,000 distinct CDR3 sequences, under 25% seen once; the top ten hold about 3.7%. The CDR3 sequence is 15 residues long. Germline-derived CDR1 and CDR2 are LNHDA and SQIVND (reference sequence). Trimming took 6 bases from V and 3 from J; bases not matched to a gene: 8. This receptor was taken from a female donor with ankylosing spondylitis or in good health (not recorded which). This rearrangement joins TRBV19 to TRBJ2-1; 7 positions agree with TRBD2. The specimen was blood, either unsorted or a sorted T cell fraction (not recorded which). In DNA, the CDR3 is TGTGCCAGTAGCCCGACTAGCATGGACTACAATGAGCAGTTCTTC. This translates into CASSPTSMDYNEQFF.